Below are 18 T cell receptor beta chains sequenced from a single sample in a study of T cells in women clearing cervical HPV infection. Repertoires were generated with immunoSEQ multiplex PCR, while TCRdb's copy carries only in-frame clones and drops some. The sample table sets out roughly 35,000 clones. Sequencing input: blood buffy coat. The receptors were gathered from a woman aged 18 to 75 with a cervical HPV16 infection that either progressed to CIN3+ or cleared (not recorded which).

Of note for this clone: The read gets to within 3 residues of the CDR3 end, and the germline J gene fills in the rest. The rearrangement uses TRBV20-1 and TRBJ2-1; 8 bases fit TRBD2. Germline V gene data show CDR1 as DFQATT and CDR2 as SNEGSKA (reference sequence). V lost 1 base, J lost 3 bases, and 5 bases stayed unmatched. This CDR3 comprises 15 residues. The sequenced CDR3 bases are TGCAGTGCTAGAGTTGCGGGAGGACTCTACAATGAG. Protein sequence: CSARVAGGLYNE. The entire CDR3 is CSARVAGGLYNEQFF.

A word on this clone: The DNA ends 3 residues before the CDR3 does, and the rest of the CDR3 is filled in from the germline J gene. The chain links TRBV5-1 to TRBJ2-3; D is perhaps TRBD2 (5 bases). Trimming took off 7 bases at V and 3 bases at J, with 21 bases between the two ends. In germline, CDR1 is SGHRS, CDR2 YFSETQ. This CDR3 spans 16 amino acids. CDR3 region: CASSRERGRGTDTQYF. The CDR3 bases that were read are TGCGCCAGCTCCCGCGAACGAGGACGGGGAACAGATACG. The full variable domain, with the rest looked up from reference TRBV5-1 and TRBJ2-3, is KAGVTQTPRYLIKTRGQQVTLSCSPISGHRSVSWYQQTPGQGLQFLFEYFSETQRNKGNFPGRFSGRQFSNSRSEMNVSTLELGDSALYLCASSRERGRGTDTQYFGPGTRLTVL.

A remark on this clone: The observed sequence ends 3 residues before the CDR3 terminus, with the missing tail filled in from the germline J gene. The V gene is TRBV6-2 or TRBV6-3, the J gene TRBJ1-2; tentative D call: TRBD1 (6 bases). The V gene lost 2 bases and the J gene lost 3 bases, with 13 bases spanning the gap. The CDR3 has 15 residues. CDR1 is MNHEY and CDR2 is SVGEGT in the germline V gene. CDR3 DNA (partial): TGTGCCAGCAGTTACCCCCTAGGGGGTCACTATGGC. Translated: CASSYPLGGHYG. The entire CDR3 protein is CASSYPLGGHYGYTF.

Of note for this clone: The CDR3 goes on 3 residues after the read ends, and that part is filled in from the germline J gene. This rearrangement joins TRBV5-6 to TRBJ2-5, with D maybe TRBD1 (5 bases). The V gene's germline CDR1 is SGHDT and CDR2 YYEEEE. The V end was cut by 0 bases, the J end by 3 bases, with 9 bases between. There are 14 residues in the CDR3. The CDR3 bases that were read are TGTGCCAGCAGCTTGGCTCAGGGTGAAGAGACC. It is translated as CASSLAQGEET. The CDR3, in full, reads CASSLAQGEETQYF. Based on the CDR3 plus reference TRBV5-6 and TRBJ2-5, the full variable domain is DAGVTQSPTHLIKTRGQQVTLRCSPKSGHDTVSWYQQALGQGPQFIFQYYEEEERQRGNFPDRFSGHQFPNYSSELNVNALLLGDSALYLCASSLAQGEETQYFGPGTRLLVL.

With respect to this clone: The read stops 3 residues short of the end of the CDR3; the missing end is completed from the germline J gene. The chain links TRBV30 to TRBJ2-2; D unclear. Trimming stripped 1 base from V and 3 bases from J, with 9 bases between. This CDR3 spans 14 amino acids. Germline values: CDR1 GTSNPN, CDR2 SVGIG (reference sequence). Incomplete CDR3 DNA: TGTGCCTGGAGTGCGGTCCATTACACCGGGGAG. It is translated as CAWSAVHYTGE. From start to end, the CDR3 is CAWSAVHYTGELFF.

Concerning this clone itself: The CDR3 extends 3 residues past the end of the read, so its final part is completed from the germline J gene. V usage is TRBV18 and J usage is TRBJ2-5; D is ambiguous. The CDR3 totals 12 residues. The V gene lost 8 bases and the J gene lost 5 bases, with 12 bases spanning the gap. The V gene's germline CDR1 is KGHSH and CDR2 LQKENI. The CDR3 spells CASAPLGETQYF. The CDR3 DNA, read in part, is TGTGCCAGCGCGCCACTCGGGGAGACC.

In regard to this clone: The DNA ends 3 residues before the CDR3 does, and the rest of the CDR3 is filled in from the germline J gene. The chain joins TRBV5-1 to TRBJ2-7; tentative D call: TRBD2 (6 bases). Germline-derived CDR1 and CDR2 are SGHRS and YFSETQ. Deletions cut 6 bases from V and 6 bases from J, with 19 bases between. CDR3 size: 14 residues. Incomplete CDR3 DNA: TGCGCCAGCACCCCCGGGGGACGGATCGGCGAG. It encodes CASTPGGRIGE. The complete CDR3 reads CASTPGGRIGEQYF.

Of note for this clone: The read halts 3 residues ahead of the CDR3 end, with the missing end drawn from the germline J gene. The V call is TRBV29-1, the J call TRBJ2-5, with D possibly being TRBD1 (5 bases). V was cut by 5 bases and J by 5 bases, with 15 bases left in between. The CDR3 totals 13 residues. Germline loops: CDR1 SQVTM, CDR2 ANQGSEA. This chain's CDR3 is CSVQGTEGETQYF. The sequenced CDR3 bases are TGCAGCGTTCAGGGCACGGAAGGGGAGACC. Supplemented by reference TRBV29-1 and TRBJ2-5, the full variable domain reads SAVISQKPSRDICQRGTSLTIQCQVDSQVTMMFWYRQQPGQSLTLIATANQGSEATYESGFVIDKFPISRPNLTFSTLTVSNMSPEDSSIYLCSVQGTEGETQYFGPGTRLLVL.

Of note for this clone: The DNA ends 3 residues before the CDR3 does, and the rest of the CDR3 is filled in from the germline J gene. The V gene is TRBV18, the J gene TRBJ2-3, with TRBD1 as a possible D gene (5 bases). From germline, CDR1 is KGHSH and CDR2 LQKENI. CDR3 length equals 15 residues. The V end lost 0 bases, the J end lost 5 bases, and 12 bases lay between the germline ends. The CDR3 reads CASSPPVRAGDTQYF. The DNA read from the CDR3 is TGTGCCAGCTCACCACCGGTCAGGGCCGGAGATACG.

As to this clone: The read terminates 3 residues ahead of where the CDR3 ends, so the germline J gene completes it. This chain uses TRBV2 with TRBJ2-3; 11 bases match TRBD2. The CDR3 runs to 16 residues. The V gene end was trimmed by 6 bases and the J gene end by 2 bases; junction bases not matched to a gene: 7. Germline lookup yields CDR1 SNHLY and CDR2 FYNNEI. The CDR3 loop is CASSELAGANTDTQYF. The DNA read from the CDR3 is TGTGCCAGCAGCGAACTAGCGGGGGCCAACACAGATACG. Using reference TRBV2 and TRBJ2-3 for the parts outside the CDR3, the full variable domain is EPEVTQTPSHQVTQMGQEVILRCVPISNHLYFYWYRQILGQKVEFLVSFYNNEISEKSEIFDDQFSVERPDGSNFTLKIRSTKLEDSAMYFCASSELAGANTDTQYFGPGTRLTVL.

For this clone: The sequence runs out 3 residues before the end of the CDR3; the remainder is reconstructed from the germline J gene. The chain has TRBV7-6 and TRBJ1-1; TRBD1 matches 8 bases. The CDR3 has 14 amino acids. V lost 5 bases and J lost 1; bases outside the gene matches: 3. From germline, CDR1 is SGHVS and CDR2 FNYEAQ. The DNA read from the CDR3 is TGTGCCAGCAGCCCCGACAGGGGGAACACTGAA. Encoded protein: CASSPDRGNTE. The whole CDR3 reads CASSPDRGNTEAFF.

As regards this clone: The CDR3 end falls 3 residues outside the read, so it is completed with the germline J gene. This chain joins TRBV20-1 and TRBJ2-2, with TRBD1 matching over 7 bases. The germline CDR1 and CDR2 sequences are DFQATT and SNEGSKA (reference sequence). CDR3 length: 15 residues. The covered CDR3 bases are TGCAGTGCTAGAGCGAGGGACAGCCAGCGTGAAAAG. Translation: CSARARDSQREK. The CDR3 reads in full as CSARARDSQREKLFF.

In the case of this clone: Sequencing ends 3 residues short of the CDR3 end; the germline J gene provides the rest. The rearrangement uses TRBV18 and TRBJ1-2, with D possibly TRBD1 on 5 matching bases. Germline CDR1 is KGHSH and CDR2 is LQKENI. The CDR3 extends over 13 amino acids. The CDR3 DNA, read in part, is TGTGCCAGCTCACCCGAGCTAGGGGTGGAC. It specifies CASSPELGVD. The full CDR3 sequence reads CASSPELGVDYTF.

About this clone: The junction departs from germline at one end; a sequencing error may be responsible. The CDR3 extends 3 residues past the end of the read, so its final part is completed from the germline J gene. V usage is TRBV4-2 and J usage is TRBJ1-1; 7 nucleotides line up with TRBD1. Germline V gene sequence: CDR1 LGHNA, CDR2 YNFKEQ. CDR3 length: 17 amino acids. The CDR3 here is CASSQVRGRRFDTEAFF. The CDR3 bases that were read are TGCGCCAGCAGCCAAGTTAGGGGGCGCAGGTTTGACACTGAA.

As regards this clone: The read finishes 3 residues shy of the CDR3 end, and the germline J gene is used to complete it. The chain is built from TRBV27 and TRBJ1-5; a possible D gene is TRBD1 (6 bases). This CDR3 has 14 residues. The V gene's germline CDR1 is MNHEY and CDR2 SMNVEV (reference sequence). V lost 3 bases, J lost 4 bases, and 10 bases lay in between. The CDR3: CASSFAGANQPQHF. The sequenced CDR3 bases are TGTGCCAGCAGTTTTGCAGGGGCAAATCAGCCC.

Worth noting for this clone: The CDR3 end falls 3 residues outside the read, so it is completed with the germline J gene. The V call is TRBV11-3, the J call TRBJ2-2; 11 bases map to TRBD1. The V gene end was trimmed by 5 bases and the J gene end by 7 bases; junction bases not matched to a gene: 6. Germline lookup yields CDR1 SGHNT and CDR2 YENEEA. The CDR3 extends over 15 amino acids. CDR3 DNA, as far as it was read: TGTGCCAGCAGCCCAGGACAGGGGGCTGGCGGGGAG. As protein: CASSPGQGAGGE. The CDR3 in full is CASSPGQGAGGELFF.

Turning to this clone: The DNA ends 3 residues before the CDR3 does, and the rest of the CDR3 is filled in from the germline J gene. This chain connects TRBV18 to TRBJ1-2; 7 bases align to TRBD1. The CDR3 sequence is 14 residues long. Trimming took 3 bases from V and 6 from J; bases not matched to a gene: 7. Germline loops: CDR1 KGHSH, CDR2 LQKENI. The CDR3 is CASSPEGAWNGYTF. CDR3 DNA, as far as it was read: TGTGCCAGCTCACCTGAGGGGGCATGGAATGGC.

A word on this clone: A read error may account for a junction end that differs from germline. The read ends 3 residues before the CDR3 terminus; that terminus is restored from the germline J gene. The chain uses TRBV4-2 and TRBJ1-2; D remains ambiguous. This CDR3 has 13 residues. CDR1 is LGHNA and CDR2 is YNFKEQ in the germline V gene. CDR3: CASSTRRSYGYTF. The part of the CDR3 DNA that was read is TGCGCCAGCAGCACCCGGCGGAGCTATGGC.